These 28 T cell receptor beta chains share one sample of origin, sequenced in a study of blood T cells in healthy people across ages. Next came a second PCR, run for roughly 6 to 11 cycles, which used a sample-barcoded 5' primer along with a J-beta primer mix. TCRdb recomputed calls from the 5' RACE reads with MiXCR, one row per CDR3 protein. Found here are about 1,400,000 distinct CDR3 sequences, roughly 64% of them singletons; the top ten hold more than 6%. Material: blood. All receptors derive from a man aged 18-30 years in good health.

The chain combines TRBV4-1 with TRBJ2-3; D is uncertain. There are 14 residues in the CDR3. Germline V gene data show CDR1 as MGHRA and CDR2 as YSYEKL. With 1 base removed from V and 0 bases from J, the gap between germline ends came to 5 bases. The CDR3 DNA sequence: TGCGCCAGCAGCCAAGCCCGTAGCACAGATACGCAGTATTTT. This translates into CASSQARSTDTQYF.

This clonotype was observed a few times. CDR3 sequence (DNA): TGTGCCAGCAGGACGGGGCCCTTTGTTCTAAGCACAGATACGCAGTATTTT. It translates to CASRTGPFVLSTDTQYF. The gene calls are TRBV6-1 and TRBJ2-3; D possibly matches TRBD1 or TRBD2 (5 bases each). The CDR3 covers 17 residues. CDR1 and CDR2 from the germline V gene are MNHNS and SASEGT. V was shortened by 6 bases and J by 0 bases, with 19 bases between the two germline ends.

V gene TRBV12-3 or TRBV12-4 combines with J gene TRBJ2-5; TRBD2 aligns across 9 bases. The tail of the sequence fits TRBJ2-7 better, so the J call may be wrong. The length of the CDR3 is 17 residues. This CDR3 reads CASSLGGLASHSYEQYF. For the CDR3, the DNA is TGTGCCAGCAGTTTAGGGGGACTAGCCTCGCACTCCTACGAGCAGTACTTC.

This clonotype was detected once. The chain has TRBV2 and TRBJ1-5; D may be TRBD1 (6 bases). Looked up from germline, CDR1 is SNHLY and CDR2 is FYNNEI. The CDR3 is made up of 15 amino acids. The V gene lost 1 base and the J gene lost 8 bases, with 15 bases spanning the gap. CDR3 nucleotides: TGTGCCAGCAGTGAAGTTCGGGGGGCAGTGGAGCCCCAGCATTTT. This translates into CASSEVRGAVEPQHF.

This clonotype turned up a few times. This chain joins TRBV29-1 and TRBJ2-5; TRBD2 agrees at 7 bases. The germline CDR1 and CDR2 sequences are SQVTM and ANQGSEA. The V segment lost 2 bases and the J segment 1 base; nucleotides outside the gene matches: 7. The length of the CDR3 is 15 residues. CDR3 in amino acids: CSVEYQAGFQETQYF. The CDR3 coding sequence is TGCAGCGTTGAATACCAAGCGGGGTTCCAAGAGACCCAGTACTTC.

This clonotype was counted a few times. The gene calls are TRBV12-3 or TRBV12-4 and TRBJ2-5; unclear D gene. With 0 bases removed from V and 3 bases from J, the gap between germline ends came to 8 bases. The length of the CDR3 is 14 residues. The CDR3 loop reads CASSLAAGEETQYF. CDR3 bases: TGTGCCAGCAGTTTAGCGGCTGGAGAAGAGACCCAGTACTTC.

This clonotype has only a few counts. The chain recombines TRBV4-1 with TRBJ2-1, with 9 bases that match TRBD2. Trimming at V came to 0 bases and at J to 6 bases, leaving 6 bases not matched to a gene. The CDR3 is 16 residues long. CDR1 and CDR2 (germline): MGHRA, YSYEKL. The CDR3 reads CASSQDGGLAGNEQFF. The CDR3 bases are TGCGCCAGCAGCCAAGATGGGGGACTAGCCGGCAATGAGCAGTTCTTC.

The rearrangement uses TRBV28 and TRBJ2-4; TRBD1 agrees at 9 bases. The CDR3 is 16 amino acids. V gave up 1 base and J gave up 1 base; unmatched junction bases: 2. Germline V gene data show CDR1 as MDHEN and CDR2 as SYDVKM. The CDR3 sequence is CASSLSGTGAKNIQYF. Here the CDR3 DNA reads TGTGCCAGCAGTTTATCGGGGACAGGGGCCAAAAACATTCAGTACTTC.

The chain recombines TRBV10-2 with TRBJ1-6, with unresolved D. The CDR3 is made up of 14 amino acids. Germline V gene data show CDR1 as WSHSY and CDR2 as SAAADI. Trimming left V 5 bases short and J 0 bases short, with 5 bases between. CDR3 DNA sequence: TGCGCCAGCAGTAATAGCTCCTATAATTCACCCCTCCACTTT. Translation gives CASSNSSYNSPLHF.

The chain couples TRBV11-2 to TRBJ2-7; TRBD2 matches 11 bases. The ends lost 4 bases at V and 7 bases at J; junction bases unmatched: 12. The CDR3 is made up of 16 amino acids. CDR1 and CDR2 (germline): SGHAT, FQNNGV. The CDR3 DNA reads TGTGCCAGCAGCTATTTAGTGGGACGGACTAGCGGGGAGCAGTACTTC. This gives the protein CASSYLVGRTSGEQYF.

The J gene is TRBJ2-7, the V gene TRBV20-1; 10 bases are a match to TRBD2. This CDR3 comprises 13 residues. The V gene end was trimmed by 3 bases and the J gene end by 5 bases; junction bases not matched to a gene: 4. Germline values: CDR1 DFQATT, CDR2 SNEGSKA (reference sequence). The CDR3 is CSARGLATDEQYF. In DNA, the CDR3 is TGCAGTGCTAGGGGACTAGCGACTGACGAGCAGTACTTC.

This chain joins TRBV10-3 and TRBJ2-3; D gene uncertain. The CDR3 consists of 17 residues. CDR1 and CDR2 from the germline V gene are ENHRY and SYGVKD. Trimming took off 3 bases at V and 0 bases at J, with 16 bases between the two ends. In nucleotides, the CDR3 is TGTGCCATCAGTGACTTCCCAGCGCCCACTAGCACAGATACGCAGTATTTT. Encoded protein: CAISDFPAPTSTDTQYF.

The chain links TRBV4-2 to TRBJ2-3; 8 bases match TRBD1. With V trimmed by 2 bases and J by 2 bases, 3 bases remained unmatched. The CDR3 spans 15 residues. Per germline, CDR1 LGHNA and CDR2 YNFKEQ. In nucleotides, the CDR3 is TGTGCCAGCAGCCAACGACAGGGGACCACAGATACGCAGTATTTT. This encodes CASSQRQGTTDTQYF.

This clonotype has only a few counts. This rearrangement joins TRBV29-1 to TRBJ1-2, with D unresolved. Per the germline V gene, CDR1 is SQVTM and CDR2 is ANQGSEA. V was cut by 6 bases and J by 2 bases, with 16 bases left in between. There are 14 residues in the CDR3. CDR3 in amino acids: CSVDKGLGNYGYTF. The CDR3 DNA reads TGCAGCGTCGATAAAGGTCTAGGGAACTATGGCTACACCTTC.

The rearrangement links TRBV7-9 to TRBJ2-4, with 13 bases identical to TRBD2. With the DNA end fitting TRBJ2-7 better, the J assignment may be wrong. The CDR3 length is 16 residues. Looked up from germline, CDR1 is SEHNR and CDR2 is FQNEAQ (reference sequence). The CDR3 reads CASSTSGRGGTYEQYF. The CDR3 nucleotides are TGTGCCAGCAGTACTAGCGGGAGGGGAGGGACCTACGAGCAGTACTTC.

The V gene is TRBV29-1, the J gene TRBJ2-7; TRBD1 agrees at 7 bases. Germline V lookup: CDR1 SQVTM, CDR2 ANQGSEA. The CDR3 covers 13 residues. J gave up 3 bases and V 6 bases, and 8 bases lay outside the gene matches. The CDR3 DNA reads TGCAGCGTCCGCCCGACAGGGTACTACGAGCAGTACTTC. It yields the protein CSVRPTGYYEQYF.

CDR3 coding DNA: TGTGCCAGCAGACTCCTCGGGACAGGGGGCAAGGAGACCCAGTACTTC. Its translation: CASRLLGTGGKETQYF. The chain uses TRBV6-2 or TRBV6-3 and TRBJ2-7; 12 nucleotides match TRBD1. The J call may be in error: the DNA end matches TRBJ2-5 better. This CDR3 spans 16 amino acids. The germline V gene has CDR1 MNHEY and CDR2 SVGEGT.

The chain is built from TRBV4-1 and TRBJ2-1; TRBD2 might be the D (6 bases). The V gene's germline CDR1 is MGHRA and CDR2 YSYEKL. The CDR3 totals 17 residues. Trimming took off 2 bases at V and 7 bases at J, with 21 bases between the two ends. The CDR3 is CASSQTRDSGVVNEQFF. The CDR3 region has the DNA TGCGCCAGCAGCCAAACCAGGGATTCGGGAGTCGTTAATGAGCAGTTCTTC.

CDR3 amino acids: CASSPTAIPYEQYF. The CDR3, as DNA: TGTGCCAGCTCCCCCACAGCGATCCCCTACGAGCAGTACTTC. The J gene is TRBJ2-7, the V gene TRBV18; D uncertain. The CDR3 consists of 14 residues. Germline-derived CDR1 and CDR2 are KGHSH and LQKENI. V lost 6 bases to trimming and J lost 2 bases, with 14 bases between them.

The V and J genes are TRBV3-1 and TRBJ1-1, with no clear D. Trimming left V 2 bases short and J 1 base short, with 8 bases between. This CDR3 has 14 residues. CDR1 and CDR2 (germline): LGHDT, YNNKEL (reference sequence). CDR3 region: CASSQQVTNTEAFF. The CDR3 DNA reads as TGTGCCAGCAGCCAACAGGTTACGAACACTGAAGCTTTCTTT.

This sequence joins TRBV5-1 and TRBJ1-2, with TRBD1 matching over 7 bases. The CDR3 has 15 amino acids. J was trimmed by 0 bases and V by 3 bases; bases with no gene match: 5. In germline, CDR1 is SGHRS, CDR2 YFSETQ. The CDR3 loop is CASSWTGTANYGYTF. The CDR3 coding sequence is TGCGCCAGCAGCTGGACCGGGACAGCTAACTATGGCTACACCTTC.

V gene TRBV6-5 combines with J gene TRBJ2-7; possible D gene TRBD2, 6 bases. The CDR3 consists of 13 residues. Trimming stripped 5 bases from V and 3 bases from J, with 11 bases between. Germline V gene lookup returns CDR1 MNHEY and CDR2 SVGAGI. The CDR3 nucleotides are TGTGCCAGCAGTCACGGGGGAATCTACGAGCAGTACTTC. Its translation is CASSHGGIYEQYF.

The table lists this clonotype with a count of one. The chain is built from TRBV6-5 and TRBJ1-6; no clear D. V lost 4 bases to trimming and J lost 5 bases, with 6 bases between them. The CDR3 extends over 13 amino acids. Germline V CDR1 and CDR2: MNHEY, SVGAGI. The DNA for the CDR3 is TGTGCCAGCAGTTGGTCAAATAATTCACCCCTCCACTTT. Translating gives CASSWSNNSPLHF.

The V call is TRBV29-1, the J call TRBJ1-2; TRBD1 is a possible D gene (6 bases). Trimming removed 6 bases from V and 2 bases from J, with 22 bases in between. CDR3 length: 16 amino acids. CDR1 SQVTM and CDR2 ANQGSEA come from the germline V gene. Here the CDR3 reads CSVHNLPGAFNYGYTF. The CDR3 coding sequence is TGCAGCGTCCACAACCTACCAGGGGCGTTCAACTATGGCTACACCTTC.

This clonotype showed up just a few times. The V and J genes are TRBV3-1 and TRBJ2-7, with D possibly matching TRBD1 (6 bases). The CDR3 has 15 amino acids. Trimming took 4 bases from V and 5 from J, leaving 18 bases between them. The germline V gene encodes CDR1 LGHDT and CDR2 YNNKEL (reference sequence). This CDR3 reads CASSLLGARGNEQYF. The CDR3 DNA is TGTGCCAGCAGCCTCCTGGGGGCAAGAGGAAACGAGCAGTACTTC.

J is TRBJ1-6 and V is TRBV6-1; a possible D gene is TRBD1 (6 bases). Deletions cut 3 bases from V and 10 bases from J, with 10 bases between. The V gene's germline CDR1 is MNHNS and CDR2 SASEGT. This CDR3 spans 13 amino acids. CDR3 sequence: CASSDTGRSPLHF. For the CDR3, the DNA is TGTGCCAGCAGTGACACAGGGAGATCACCCCTCCACTTT.

This chain uses TRBV5-1 with TRBJ2-7; possibly TRBD1 for D (5 bases). Trimming removed 1 base from V and 7 bases from J, with 21 bases in between. The CDR3 length is 16 residues. Per germline, CDR1 SGHRS and CDR2 YFSETQ. CDR3 protein: CASSLLSQGIHNEQYF. The CDR3 DNA is TGCGCCAGCAGCTTGTTAAGCCAGGGTATACACAATGAGCAGTACTTC.

The chain combines TRBV30 with TRBJ2-1; 10 nucleotides align to TRBD2. Germline V gene data show CDR1 as GTSNPN and CDR2 as SVGIG (reference sequence). V gave up 1 base and J gave up 6 bases; unmatched junction bases: 6. This CDR3 has 15 residues. The CDR3 DNA follows: TGTGCCTGGAGTGCCGGAACTAGCGGGGTCAATGAGCAGTTCTTC. This gives the protein CAWSAGTSGVNEQFF.